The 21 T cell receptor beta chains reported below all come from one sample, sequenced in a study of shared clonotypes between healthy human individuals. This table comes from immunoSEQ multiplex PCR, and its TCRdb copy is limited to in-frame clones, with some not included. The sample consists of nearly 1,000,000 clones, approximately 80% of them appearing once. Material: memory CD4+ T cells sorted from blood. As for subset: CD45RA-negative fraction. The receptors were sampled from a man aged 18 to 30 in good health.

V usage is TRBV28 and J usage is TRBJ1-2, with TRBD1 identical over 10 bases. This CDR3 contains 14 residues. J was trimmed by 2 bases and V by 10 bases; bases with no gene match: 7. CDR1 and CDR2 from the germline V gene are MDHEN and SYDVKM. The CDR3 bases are TGTGCCACCCCTTCGGGACAGGGGAACTATGGCTACACCTTC. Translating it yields CATPSGQGNYGYTF.

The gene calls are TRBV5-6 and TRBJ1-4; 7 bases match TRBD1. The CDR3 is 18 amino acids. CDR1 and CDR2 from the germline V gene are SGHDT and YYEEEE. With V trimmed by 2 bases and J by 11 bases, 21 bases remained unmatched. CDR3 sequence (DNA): TGTGCCAGCAGCTTTGCTTCAACTTGGGGGACAGTTGGGGAGAAACTGTTTTTT. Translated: CASSFASTWGTVGEKLFF.

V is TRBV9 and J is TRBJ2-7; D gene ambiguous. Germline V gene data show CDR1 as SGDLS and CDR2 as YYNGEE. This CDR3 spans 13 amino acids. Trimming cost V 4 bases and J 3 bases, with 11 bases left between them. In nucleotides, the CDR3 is TGTGCCAGCAGCCCCGACCCAGGCTACGAGCAGTACTTC. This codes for CASSPDPGYEQYF. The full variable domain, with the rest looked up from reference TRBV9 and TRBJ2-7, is DSGVTQTPKHLITATGQRVTLRCSPRSGDLSVYWYQQSLDQGLQFLIQYYNGEERAKGNILERFSAQQFPDLHSELNLSSLELGDSALYFCASSPDPGYEQYFGPGTRLTVT.

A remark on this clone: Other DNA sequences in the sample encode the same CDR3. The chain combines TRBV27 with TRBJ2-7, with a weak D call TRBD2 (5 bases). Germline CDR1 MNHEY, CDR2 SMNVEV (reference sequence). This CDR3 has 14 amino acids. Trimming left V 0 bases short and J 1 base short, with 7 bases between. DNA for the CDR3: TGTGCCAGCAGTTTATCACGGGATTCCTACGAGCAGTACTTC. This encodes CASSLSRDSYEQYF.

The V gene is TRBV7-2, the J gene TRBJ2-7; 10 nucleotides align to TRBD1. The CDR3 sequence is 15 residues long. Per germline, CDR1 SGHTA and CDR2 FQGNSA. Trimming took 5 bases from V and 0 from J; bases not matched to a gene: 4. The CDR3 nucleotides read TGTGCCAGCAGCCGGCGGACAGGGGGCTCCTACGAGCAGTACTTC. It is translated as CASSRRTGGSYEQYF.

CDR3 residues: CASSVPSGTAGEADTQYF. For the CDR3, the DNA is TGTGCCAGCAGTGTCCCCTCCGGGACAGCGGGGGAAGCAGATACGCAGTATTTT. The chain has TRBV6-1 and TRBJ2-3; D is perhaps TRBD2 (8 bases). The CDR3 contains 18 residues. Between the trimmed V and J ends, which lost 4 bases and 4 bases, there was a span of 24 bases. Germline loops: CDR1 MNHNS, CDR2 SASEGT.

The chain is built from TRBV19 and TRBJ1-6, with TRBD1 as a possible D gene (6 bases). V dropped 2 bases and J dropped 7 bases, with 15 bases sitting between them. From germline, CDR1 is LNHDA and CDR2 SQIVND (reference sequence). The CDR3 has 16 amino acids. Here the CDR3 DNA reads TGTGCCAGTAGTATAAGGCAGGGGCGTCTGAATTCACCCCTCCACTTT. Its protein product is CASSIRQGRLNSPLHF.

The CDR3 coding sequence is TGTGCCAGCACCTCGGGGGGGAACGGCTATGGCTACACCTTC. This encodes CASTSGGNGYGYTF. The chain combines TRBV5-4 with TRBJ1-2; the D gene is possibly TRBD1 (5 bases). Germline loops: CDR1 SGHNT, CDR2 YYREEE (reference sequence). V was pared by 6 bases and J by 4 bases, with 16 bases between. The CDR3 is 14 amino acids.

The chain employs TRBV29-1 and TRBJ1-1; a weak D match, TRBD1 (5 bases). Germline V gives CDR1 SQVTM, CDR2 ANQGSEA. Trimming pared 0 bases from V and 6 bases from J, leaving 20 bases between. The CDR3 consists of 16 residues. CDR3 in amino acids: CSVEDLRSGRGAEAFF. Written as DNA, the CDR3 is TGCAGCGTTGAAGATCTTCGTTCAGGCCGGGGCGCTGAAGCTTTCTTT.

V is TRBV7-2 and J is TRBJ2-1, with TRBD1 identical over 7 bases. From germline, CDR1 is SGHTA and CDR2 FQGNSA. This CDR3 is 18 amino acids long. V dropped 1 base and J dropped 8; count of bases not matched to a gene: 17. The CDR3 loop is CASSLGFGTDLDLYEQFF. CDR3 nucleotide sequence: TGTGCCAGCAGCTTAGGGTTCGGGACAGATCTTGATTTGTATGAGCAGTTCTTC.

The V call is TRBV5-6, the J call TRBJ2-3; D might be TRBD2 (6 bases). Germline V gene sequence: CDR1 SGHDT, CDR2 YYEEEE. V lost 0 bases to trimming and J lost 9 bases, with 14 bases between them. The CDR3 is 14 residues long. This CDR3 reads CASSLDQRVPTQYF. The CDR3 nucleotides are TGTGCCAGCAGCTTGGATCAGCGGGTTCCCACGCAGTATTTT.

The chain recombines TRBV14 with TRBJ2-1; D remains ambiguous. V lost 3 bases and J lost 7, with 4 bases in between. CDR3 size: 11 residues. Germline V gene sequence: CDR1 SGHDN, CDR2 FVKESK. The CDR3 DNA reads TGTGCCAGCAGCCAGGGAAATGAGCAGTTCTTC. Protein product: CASSQGNEQFF. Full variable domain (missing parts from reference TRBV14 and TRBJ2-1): EAGVTQFPSHSVIEKGQTVTLRCDPISGHDNLYWYRRVMGKEIKFLLHFVKESKQDESGMPNNRFLAERTGGTYSTLKVQPAELEDSGVYFCASSQGNEQFFGPGTRLTVL.

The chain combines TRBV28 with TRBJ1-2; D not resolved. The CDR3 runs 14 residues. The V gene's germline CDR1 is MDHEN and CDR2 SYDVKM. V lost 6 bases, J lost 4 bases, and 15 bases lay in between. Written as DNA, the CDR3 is TGTGCCAGCAGATCCCCCCGAGAGACCTATGGCTACACCTTC. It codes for CASRSPRETYGYTF.

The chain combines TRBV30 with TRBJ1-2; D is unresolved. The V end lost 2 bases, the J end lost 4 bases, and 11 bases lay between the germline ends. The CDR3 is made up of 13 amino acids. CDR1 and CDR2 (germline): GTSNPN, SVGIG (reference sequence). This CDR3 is CAWSMAGGYGYTF. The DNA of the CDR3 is TGTGCCTGGAGTATGGCAGGAGGCTATGGCTACACCTTC.

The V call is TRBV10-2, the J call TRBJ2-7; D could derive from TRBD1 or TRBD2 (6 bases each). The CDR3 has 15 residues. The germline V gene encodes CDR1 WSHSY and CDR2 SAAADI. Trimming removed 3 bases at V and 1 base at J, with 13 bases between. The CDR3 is CASSDGGHRSYEQYF. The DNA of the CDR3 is TGCGCCAGCAGTGATGGGGGGCACCGGTCCTACGAGCAGTACTTC.

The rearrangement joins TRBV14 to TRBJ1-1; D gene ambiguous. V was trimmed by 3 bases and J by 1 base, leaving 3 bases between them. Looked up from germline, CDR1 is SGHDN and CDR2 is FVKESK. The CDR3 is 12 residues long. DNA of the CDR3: TGTGCCAGCAGCCACACGAACACTGAAGCTTTCTTT. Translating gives CASSHTNTEAFF.

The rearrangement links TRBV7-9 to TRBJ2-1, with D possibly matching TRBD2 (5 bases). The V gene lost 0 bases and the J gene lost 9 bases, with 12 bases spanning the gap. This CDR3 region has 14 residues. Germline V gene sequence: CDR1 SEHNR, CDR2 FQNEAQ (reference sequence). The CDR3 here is CASSLAFEGPEQFF. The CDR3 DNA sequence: TGTGCCAGCAGCTTAGCTTTTGAGGGTCCTGAGCAGTTCTTC. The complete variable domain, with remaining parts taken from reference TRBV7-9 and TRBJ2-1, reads DTGVSQNPRHKITKRGQNVTFRCDPISEHNRLYWYRQTLGQGPEFLTYFQNEAQLEKSRLLSDRFSAERPKGSFSTLEIQRTEQGDSAMYLCASSLAFEGPEQFFGPGTRLTVL.

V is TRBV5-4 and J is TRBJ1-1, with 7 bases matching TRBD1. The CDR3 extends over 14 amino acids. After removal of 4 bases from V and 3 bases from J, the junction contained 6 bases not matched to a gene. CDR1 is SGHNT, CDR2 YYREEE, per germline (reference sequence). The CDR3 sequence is CASSVQGGHTEAFF. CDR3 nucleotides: TGTGCCAGCAGCGTGCAGGGGGGGCACACTGAAGCTTTCTTT.

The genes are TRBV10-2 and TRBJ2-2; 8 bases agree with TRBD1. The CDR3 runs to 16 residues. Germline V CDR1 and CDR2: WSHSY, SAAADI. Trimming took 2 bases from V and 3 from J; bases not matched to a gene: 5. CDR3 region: CASSEGQGIYTGELFF. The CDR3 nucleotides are TGCGCCAGCAGTGAGGGACAGGGTATTTACACCGGGGAGCTGTTTTTT.

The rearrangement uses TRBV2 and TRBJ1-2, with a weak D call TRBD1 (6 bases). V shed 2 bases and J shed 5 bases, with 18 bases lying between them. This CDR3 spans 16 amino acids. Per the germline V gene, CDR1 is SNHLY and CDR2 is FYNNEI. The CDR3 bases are TGTGCCAGCAGTGAATATTCGAGGCGGCAGGGGTATGGCTACACCTTC. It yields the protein CASSEYSRRQGYGYTF.

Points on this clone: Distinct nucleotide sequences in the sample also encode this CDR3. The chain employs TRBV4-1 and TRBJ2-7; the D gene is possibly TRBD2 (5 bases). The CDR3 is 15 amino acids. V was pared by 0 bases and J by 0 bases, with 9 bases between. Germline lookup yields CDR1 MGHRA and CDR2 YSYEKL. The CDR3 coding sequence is TGCGCCAGCAGCCAAGATCGGGGATCCTCCTACGAGCAGTACTTC. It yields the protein CASSQDRGSSYEQYF.